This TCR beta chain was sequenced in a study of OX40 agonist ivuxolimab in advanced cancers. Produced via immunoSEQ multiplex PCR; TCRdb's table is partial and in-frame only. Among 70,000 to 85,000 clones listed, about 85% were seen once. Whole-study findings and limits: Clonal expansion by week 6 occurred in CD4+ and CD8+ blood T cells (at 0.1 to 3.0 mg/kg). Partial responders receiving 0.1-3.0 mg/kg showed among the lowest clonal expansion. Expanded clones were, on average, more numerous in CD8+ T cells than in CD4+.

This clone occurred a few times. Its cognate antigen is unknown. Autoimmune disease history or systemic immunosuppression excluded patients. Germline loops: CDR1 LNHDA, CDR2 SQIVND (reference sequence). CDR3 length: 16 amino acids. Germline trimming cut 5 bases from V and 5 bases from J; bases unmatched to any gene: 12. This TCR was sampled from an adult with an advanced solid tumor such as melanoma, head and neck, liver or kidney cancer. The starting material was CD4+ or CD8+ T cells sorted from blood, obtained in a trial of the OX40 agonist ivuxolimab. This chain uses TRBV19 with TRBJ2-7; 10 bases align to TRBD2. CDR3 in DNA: TGTGCCAGTAGTGGGCGACTAGCGGGCCTGGGGGACGAGCAGTACTTC. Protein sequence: CASSGRLAGLGDEQYF.